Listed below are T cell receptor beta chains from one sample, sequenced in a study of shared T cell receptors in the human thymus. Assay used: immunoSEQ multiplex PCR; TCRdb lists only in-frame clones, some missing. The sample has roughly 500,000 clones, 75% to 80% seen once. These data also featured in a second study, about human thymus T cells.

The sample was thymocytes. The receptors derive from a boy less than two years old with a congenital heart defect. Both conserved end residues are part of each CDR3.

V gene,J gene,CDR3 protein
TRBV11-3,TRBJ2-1,CASSSPLTSGKDEQFF
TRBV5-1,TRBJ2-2,CASPKGDTGELFF
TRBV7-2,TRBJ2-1,CASSPTSGRAHDSEQFF
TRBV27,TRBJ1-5,CASSLRGSNQPQHF
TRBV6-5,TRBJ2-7,CASSTGTSYEQYF
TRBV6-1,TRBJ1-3,CASSEAQGNTIYF
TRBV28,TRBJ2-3,CASSPRTGSTDTQYF
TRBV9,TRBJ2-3,CASSVEGVTQYF
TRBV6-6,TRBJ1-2,CASRGRGPDYGYTF
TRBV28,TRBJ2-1,CASSPSGTYNEQFF
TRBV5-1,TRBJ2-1,CASSGGIGRPLDEQFF
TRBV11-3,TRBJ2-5,CASSADRQETQYF
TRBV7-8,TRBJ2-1,CASSRLPQVGYNEQFF
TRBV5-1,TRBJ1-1,CASSVEPPPRGAFF
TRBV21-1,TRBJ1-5,CASSNVGGGGRGREGNQPQHF
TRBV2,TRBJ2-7,CASSRRTGRLYEQYF
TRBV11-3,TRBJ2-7,CASSLGTSGEQYF
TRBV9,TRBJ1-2,CASSGPLLNYGYTF
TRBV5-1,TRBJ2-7,CASSFKPILAGGYEQYF
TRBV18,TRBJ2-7,CASSPLPGLPYEQYF
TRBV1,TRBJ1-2,CTSSLGEGQGAPYTF
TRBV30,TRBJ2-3,CAWTPGLITDTQYF
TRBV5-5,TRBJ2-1,CASSLVLGSNGDEQFF
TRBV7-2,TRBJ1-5,CASSLGAPNQPQHF
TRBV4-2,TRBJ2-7,CASSQARGTLMGLAYEQYF
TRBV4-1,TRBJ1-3,CASSQEDRGGSGNTIYF
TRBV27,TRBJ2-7,CASSPRAGRYYEQYF
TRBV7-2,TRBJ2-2,CASSLEASGMRTGELFF
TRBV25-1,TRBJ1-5,CASSESFYNQPQHF
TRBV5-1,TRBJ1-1,CASSLGGEGNTEAFF
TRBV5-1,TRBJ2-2,CASSLTGGLTGPNTGELFF
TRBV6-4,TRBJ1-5,CASSDPGYNQPQHF
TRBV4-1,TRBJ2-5,CASSHRQGAGQETQYF
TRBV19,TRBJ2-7,CASLGREDEQYF
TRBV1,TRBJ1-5,CTSSHTGGNQPQHF
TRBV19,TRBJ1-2,CASSMNDRVGYTF
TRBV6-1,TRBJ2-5,CAHGGDSLEQETQYF
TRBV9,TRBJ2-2,CASSAAPNREGTGELFF
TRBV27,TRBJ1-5,CASSLSGTGCRNQPQHF
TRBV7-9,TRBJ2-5,CASSSPGQVQETQYF
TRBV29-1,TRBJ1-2,CSVPRGPYGYTF
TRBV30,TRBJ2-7,CACRQLTWEGTYEQYF
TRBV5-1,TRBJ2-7,CASSPGLAGSYEQYF
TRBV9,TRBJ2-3,CASSGNSTDTQYF
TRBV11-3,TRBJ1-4,CATQPGTGINEKLFF
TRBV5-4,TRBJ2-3,CASSSRLGTSGFTDTQYF
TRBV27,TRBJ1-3,CASTSGTGMGNTIYF
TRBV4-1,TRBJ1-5,CASSQAGQGNQPQHF
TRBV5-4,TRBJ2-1,CASGQVRNEQFF
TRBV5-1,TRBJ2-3,CASSHHRLAGVTDTQYF